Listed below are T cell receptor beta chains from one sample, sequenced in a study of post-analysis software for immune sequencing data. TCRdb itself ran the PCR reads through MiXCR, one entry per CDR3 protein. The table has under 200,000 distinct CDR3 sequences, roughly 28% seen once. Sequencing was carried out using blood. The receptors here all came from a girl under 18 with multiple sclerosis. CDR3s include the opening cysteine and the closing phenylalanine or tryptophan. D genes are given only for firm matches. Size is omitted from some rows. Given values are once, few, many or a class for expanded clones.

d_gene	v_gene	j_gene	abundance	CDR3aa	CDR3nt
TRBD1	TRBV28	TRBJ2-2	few	CASHKSGTGITGELFF	TGTGCCAGCCACAAGTCCGGGACAGGGATCACCGGGGAGCTGTTTTTT
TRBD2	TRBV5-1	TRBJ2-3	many	CASRTLAGGTDTQYF	TGCGCCAGCCGAACCCTAGCGGGGGGCACAGATACGCAGTATTTT
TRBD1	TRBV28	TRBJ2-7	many	CASSLWEVRTGFYEQYF	TGTGCCAGCAGTTTATGGGAAGTAAGGACAGGGTTCTACGAGCAGTACTTC
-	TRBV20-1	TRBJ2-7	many	CSARGGDGRPYEQYF	TGCAGTGCTAGAGGGGGGGACGGACGACCCTACGAGCAGTACTTC
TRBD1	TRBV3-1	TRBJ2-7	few	CASSPLTGTGDHEQYF	TGTGCCAGCAGCCCTCTGACCGGGACAGGGGACCACGAGCAGTACTTC
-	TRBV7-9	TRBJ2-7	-	CASSLQEGSYEQYF	TGTGCCAGCAGCTTACAGGAAGGCTCCTACGAGCAGTACTTC
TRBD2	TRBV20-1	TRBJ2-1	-	CSARRAGGYYNEQFF	TGCAGTGCTAGAAGGGCGGGAGGCTATTACAATGAGCAGTTCTTC
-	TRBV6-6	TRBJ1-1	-	CASSYGSPQNTEAFF	TGTGCCAGCAGTTACGGTAGTCCGCAGAATACTGAAGCTTTCTTT
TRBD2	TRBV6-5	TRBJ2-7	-	CASSQPGLAGKEQYF	TGTGCCAGCAGTCAGCCGGGACTAGCGGGCAAGGAGCAGTACTTC
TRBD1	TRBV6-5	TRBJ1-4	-	CASRQGNRNEKLFF	TGTGCCAGCAGACAGGGGAACAGGAATGAAAAACTGTTTTTT
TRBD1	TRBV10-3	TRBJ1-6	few	CATKPTGEGSPLHF	TGTGCCACCAAACCCACAGGGGAAGGTTCACCCCTCCACTTT
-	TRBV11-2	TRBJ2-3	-	CASSSQDPTTDTQYF	TGTGCCAGCAGCTCGCAGGACCCAACCACAGATACGCAGTATTTT
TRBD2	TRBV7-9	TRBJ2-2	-	CASNRLGGGPTGELFF	TGTGCCAGCAACCGCTTGGGCGGGGGGCCCACCGGGGAGCTGTTTTTT
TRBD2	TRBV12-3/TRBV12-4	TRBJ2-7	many	CASRRSGTNPHEQYF	TGTGCCAGCAGGAGGTCCGGGACTAACCCCCACGAGCAGTACTTC
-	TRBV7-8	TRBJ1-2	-	CASSFGTAIGDGYTF	TGTGCCAGCAGCTTCGGGACCGCCATCGGGGATGGCTACACCTTC
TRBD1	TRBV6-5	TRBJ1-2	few	CAGSQTGDAHYGYTF	TGTGCCGGCAGCCAGACAGGGGATGCGCACTATGGCTACACCTTC
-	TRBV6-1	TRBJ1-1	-	CATSTGYTEAFF	TGTGCCACCTCCACAGGGTACACTGAAGCTTTCTTT
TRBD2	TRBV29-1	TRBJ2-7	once	CSVMPGTSNYEQYF	TGCAGCGTCATGCCCGGGACTAGCAACTACGAGCAGTACTTC
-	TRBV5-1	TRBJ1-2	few	CASSSTGTLNGYTF	TGCGCCAGCAGCTCGACCGGGACGTTGAATGGCTACACCTTC
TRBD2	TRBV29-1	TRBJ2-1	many	CSVTSGRAYNEQFF	TGCAGCGTGACTAGCGGGAGGGCCTACAATGAGCAGTTCTTC
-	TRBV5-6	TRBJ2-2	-	CASSLPREVPGELFF	TGTGCCAGCAGCTTGCCGCGGGAAGTACCCGGGGAGCTGTTTTTT
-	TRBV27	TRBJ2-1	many	CASSLLGQSEGNEQFF	TGTGCCAGCAGTTTATTGGGGCAGAGTGAGGGCAATGAGCAGTTCTTC
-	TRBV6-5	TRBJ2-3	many	CASNSPPPDTQYF	TGTGCCAGCAACAGCCCGCCCCCAGATACGCAGTATTTT
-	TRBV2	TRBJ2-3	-	CASTGQPARGDTQYF	TGTGCCAGCACGGGACAGCCCGCGCGGGGAGATACGCAGTATTTT
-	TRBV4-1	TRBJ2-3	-	CASSPRGEADTQYF	TGCGCCAGCAGCCCGAGAGGGGAAGCAGATACGCAGTATTTT
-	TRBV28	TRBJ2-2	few	CASTPGVGTGELFF	TGTGCCAGCACCCCTGGGGTTGGCACCGGGGAGCTGTTTTTT
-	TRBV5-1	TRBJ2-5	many	CASSAGSRETQYF	TGCGCCAGCAGCGCAGGGTCTCGGGAGACCCAGTACTTC
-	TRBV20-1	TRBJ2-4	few	CSARDQGGKNIQYF	TGCAGTGCTAGAGATCAAGGTGGCAAAAACATTCAGTACTTC
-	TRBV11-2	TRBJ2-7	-	CASSPNTGSLGFYEQYF	TGTGCCAGCAGCCCTAATACAGGGTCCCTAGGATTCTACGAGCAGTACTTC
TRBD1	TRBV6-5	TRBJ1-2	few	CASSRQGWNYGYTF	TGTGCCAGCAGCCGACAGGGGTGGAACTATGGCTACACCTTC
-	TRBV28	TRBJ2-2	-	CASYSTIGDKGTGELFF	TGTGCCAGCTATTCCACCATAGGGGACAAGGGGACCGGGGAGCTGTTTTTT
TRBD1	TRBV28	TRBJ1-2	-	CASSRRTGGPGYTF	TGTGCCAGCAGCAGACGGACAGGGGGCCCCGGCTACACCTTC
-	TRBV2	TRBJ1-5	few	CASSRGGGNQPQHF	TGTGCCAGCAGTCGGGGAGGGGGCAATCAGCCCCAGCATTTT
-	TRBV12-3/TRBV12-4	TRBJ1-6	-	CASSPATGVMSSPLHF	TGTGCCAGCAGTCCCGCGACTGGGGTGATGAGTTCACCCCTCCACTTT
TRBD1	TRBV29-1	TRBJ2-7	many	CSVEYRTGAKGSGSYEQYF	TGCAGCGTTGAATATCGAACAGGGGCCAAAGGGAGCGGTTCCTACGAGCAGTACTTC
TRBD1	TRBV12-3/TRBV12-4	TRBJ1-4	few	CASSFATGKGKLFF	TGTGCCAGCAGTTTTGCGACAGGGAAGGGAAAACTGTTTTTT
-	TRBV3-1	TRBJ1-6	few	CASSQDGSSYNSPLHF	TGTGCCAGCAGCCAAGACGGGAGCTCCTATAATTCACCCCTCCACTTT
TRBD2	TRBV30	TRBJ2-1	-	CAWSTGGNEQFF	TGTGCCTGGAGTACGGGGGGGAATGAGCAGTTCTTC
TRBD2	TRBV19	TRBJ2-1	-	CASSIRGAGGKDEQFF	TGTGCCAGTAGTATACGAGGAGCGGGAGGAAAAGATGAGCAGTTCTTC
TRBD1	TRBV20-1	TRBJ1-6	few	CSARAPGTGGLRSPLHF	TGCAGTGCTAGAGCGCCCGGGACAGGGGGCCTAAGGTCACCCCTCCACTTT
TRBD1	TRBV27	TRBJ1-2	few	CASSPLGRGPDGYTF	TGTGCCAGCAGTCCCCTCGGCAGGGGGCCGGATGGCTACACCTTC
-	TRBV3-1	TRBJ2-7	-	CASSQASDSSYEQYF	TGTGCCAGCAGCCAAGCGTCGGACAGCTCCTACGAGCAGTACTTC
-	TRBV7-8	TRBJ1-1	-	CASSLAVTSVGNTEAFF	TGTGCCAGCAGCTTAGCAGTCACTTCGGTAGGGAACACTGAAGCTTTCTTT
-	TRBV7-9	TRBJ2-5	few	CASSFSGDYQETQYF	TGTGCCAGCAGCTTTTCCGGGGATTACCAAGAGACCCAGTACTTC
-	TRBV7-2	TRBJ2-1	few	CASSLVGAHNEQFF	TGTGCCAGCAGCTTAGTGGGGGCGCACAATGAGCAGTTCTTC
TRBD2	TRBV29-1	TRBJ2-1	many	CSVLGLAGGYSYNEQFF	TGCAGCGTCCTCGGACTAGCGGGGGGGTATTCCTACAATGAGCAGTTCTTC
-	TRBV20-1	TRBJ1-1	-	CSARDLYTEAFF	TGCAGTGCTAGGGACCTTTACACTGAAGCTTTCTTT
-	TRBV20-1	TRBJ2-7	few	CSARGHASYEQYF	TGCAGTGCTAGAGGACATGCGTCCTACGAGCAGTACTTC
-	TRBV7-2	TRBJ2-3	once	CASSFRQGGTDTQYF	TGTGCCAGCAGCTTCCGCCAGGGGGGGACAGATACGCAGTATTTT
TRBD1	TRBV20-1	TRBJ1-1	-	CSATPGQQPNTEAFF	TGCAGTGCCACCCCGGGACAGCAACCGAACACTGAAGCTTTCTTT
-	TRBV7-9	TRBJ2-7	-	CAGSRIIGPGRVSYEQYF	TGTGCCGGCAGCAGAATCATCGGACCGGGACGAGTTAGTTACGAGCAGTACTTC
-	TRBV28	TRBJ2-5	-	CASRSRSANLQETQYF	TGTGCCAGCAGGTCCCGCTCGGCGAACCTCCAAGAGACCCAGTACTTC